Listed here are 8 T cell receptor beta chains from one sample, sequenced in a study of control samples from healthy donors and cancer patients. This table comes from immunoSEQ multiplex PCR, and its TCRdb copy is limited to in-frame clones, with some not included. The table lists 150,000 or so clones, approximately 94% of them singletons. The sample comprised blood. The receptors were gathered from a woman aged 40 to 50 in good health.

The rearrangement uses TRBV28 and TRBJ1-1; possible D gene TRBD1, 5 bases. CDR1 and CDR2 (germline): MDHEN, SYDVKM. CDR3 length: 16 residues. Trimming removed 7 bases from V and 5 bases from J, with 23 bases in between. Here the CDR3 reads CASTPGGKIMGTEAFF. DNA of the CDR3: TGTGCCAGCACCCCCGGGGGGAAAATTATGGGGACTGAAGCTTTCTTT. Based on the CDR3 plus reference TRBV28 and TRBJ1-1, the full variable domain is DVKVTQSSRYLVKRTGEKVFLECVQDMDHENMFWYRQDPGLGLRLIYFSYDVKMKEKGDIPEGYSVSREKKERFSLILESASTNQTSMYLCASTPGGKIMGTEAFFGQGTRLTVV.

V and J are TRBV9 and TRBJ2-7; 7 bases match TRBD2. Germline CDR1 is SGDLS and CDR2 is YYNGEE. The CDR3 covers 13 residues. V lost 4 bases to trimming and J lost 6 bases; unmatched junction nucleotides: 7. The CDR3, as DNA: TGTGCCAGCAGCCATGGACTAGTCTCCGAGCAGTACTTC. Protein product: CASSHGLVSEQYF.

The chain couples TRBV12-3 or TRBV12-4 to TRBJ1-1; weak D call: TRBD1 (5 bases). The length of the CDR3 is 13 residues. The germline V and J ends were trimmed by 2 bases and 4 bases, with 8 bases remaining between them. In nucleotides, the CDR3 is TGTGCCAGCAGTTTACAGGGTTCCACTGAAGCTTTCTTT. This sequence encodes CASSLQGSTEAFF.

V usage is TRBV7-2 and J usage is TRBJ2-2; 7 bases fit TRBD1. Germline values: CDR1 SGHTA, CDR2 FQGNSA. The ends lost 0 bases at V and 6 bases at J; junction bases unmatched: 13. The CDR3 loop spans 18 amino acids. Here the CDR3 reads CASSLALLLDRWAGELFF. The CDR3 nucleotides are TGTGCCAGCAGCTTAGCCCTATTACTGGACAGGTGGGCCGGGGAGCTGTTTTTT.

DNA of the CDR3: TGTGCCAGCAGCGGACAGCCATCCTACAATGAGCAGTTCTTC. Amino acid sequence: CASSGQPSYNEQFF. V usage is TRBV2 and J usage is TRBJ2-1; weak D call: TRBD1 (6 bases). V was shortened by 6 bases and J by 1 base, with 10 bases between the two germline ends. Per the germline V gene, CDR1 is SNHLY and CDR2 is FYNNEI. This CDR3 has 14 amino acids. Full variable domain (missing parts from reference TRBV2 and TRBJ2-1): EPEVTQTPSHQVTQMGQEVILRCVPISNHLYFYWYRQILGQKVEFLVSFYNNEISEKSEIFDDQFSVERPDGSNFTLKIRSTKLEDSAMYFCASSGQPSYNEQFFGPGTRLTVL.

V gene TRBV5-1 combines with J gene TRBJ2-7; TRBD1 or TRBD2 may be the D gene (5 bases each). The CDR3 runs to 12 residues. The ends were cut back, 7 bases at V and 6 bases at J, with 14 bases in the middle. The V gene's germline CDR1 is SGHRS and CDR2 YFSETQ. CDR3 region: CASAFGAGEQYF. The CDR3 DNA follows: TGCGCCAGCGCGTTCGGGGCGGGCGAGCAGTACTTC.

In nucleotides, the CDR3 is TGCGCCAGCAGTGAATCGGGATCCGGGAACACTGAAGCTTTCTTT. This encodes CASSESGSGNTEAFF. The V gene is TRBV10-1, the J gene TRBJ1-1, with unresolved D. CDR1 WNHNN and CDR2 SYGVQD come from the germline V gene (reference sequence). The CDR3 runs 15 residues. V dropped 3 bases and J dropped 1 base, with 12 bases sitting between them.

The rearrangement uses TRBV4-3 and TRBJ2-2; D is unresolved. This CDR3 comprises 16 residues. V lost 1 base, J lost 0 bases, and 9 bases lay in between. Germline V gene data show CDR1 as LGHNA and CDR2 as YSLEER. The CDR3, as DNA: TGCGCCAGCAGCCAAGGTCTTATTCCGAACACCGGGGAGCTGTTTTTT. This translates into CASSQGLIPNTGELFF.